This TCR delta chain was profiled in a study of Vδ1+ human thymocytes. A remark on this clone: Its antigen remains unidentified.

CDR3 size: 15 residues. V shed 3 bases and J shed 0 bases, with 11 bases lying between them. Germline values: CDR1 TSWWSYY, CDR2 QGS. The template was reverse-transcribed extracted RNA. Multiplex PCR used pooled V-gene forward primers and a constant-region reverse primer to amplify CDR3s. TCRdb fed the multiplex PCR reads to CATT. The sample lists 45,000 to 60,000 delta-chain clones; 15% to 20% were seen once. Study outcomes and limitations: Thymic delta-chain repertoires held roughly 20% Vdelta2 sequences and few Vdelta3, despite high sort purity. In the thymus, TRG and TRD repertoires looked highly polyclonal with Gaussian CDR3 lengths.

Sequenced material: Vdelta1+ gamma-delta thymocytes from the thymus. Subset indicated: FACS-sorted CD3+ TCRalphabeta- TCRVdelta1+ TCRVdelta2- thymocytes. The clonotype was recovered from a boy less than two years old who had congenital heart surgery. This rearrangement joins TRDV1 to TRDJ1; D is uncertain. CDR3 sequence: CALGDPPPYTDKLIF. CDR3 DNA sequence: TGTGCTCTTGGGGATCCTCCCCCGTACACCGATAAACTCATCTTT.